The 13 T cell receptor beta chains below all came from one sample that was sequenced in a study of control samples from healthy donors and cancer patients (dated by TCRdb to 2019 to 2021). Library construction relied on the immunoSEQ multiplex PCR assay. TCRdb mirrors the immuneACCESS table, restricted to in-frame sequences. Some clones are absent from its copies; in checked studies, under half trace to an unresolved V gene, and the reason for the others is unknown. For this sample the table gives 150,000 to 200,000 clones, of which 90% to 95% were detected only once. The ten largest clones take up over 1.1% of the sample. Sequencing was done on a sample of blood. These receptors all come from a man aged 30 to 39 in good health.

V usage is TRBV7-9 and J usage is TRBJ2-7; TRBD1 or TRBD2 may be the D gene (5 bases each). CDR1 is SEHNR and CDR2 is FQNEAQ in the germline V gene (reference sequence). V was cut by 5 bases and J by 6 bases, with 14 bases left in between. There are 13 residues in the CDR3. CDR3 loop: CASSPEAGGEQYF. CDR3 DNA: TGTGCCAGCAGCCCAGAAGCTGGGGGCGAGCAGTACTTC.

The rearrangement joins TRBV7-9 to TRBJ1-1, with TRBD1 matching over 9 bases. V shed 5 bases, J shed 0 bases, and the junction held 4 bases outside the gene matches. The germline V gene encodes CDR1 SEHNR and CDR2 FQNEAQ (reference sequence). The CDR3 is 15 residues long. CDR3 sequence reads: CASSGRTGVNTEAFF. The CDR3 DNA follows: TGTGCCAGCAGCGGTCGGACAGGGGTGAACACTGAAGCTTTCTTT.

The chain recombines TRBV29-1 with TRBJ2-5; perhaps D is TRBD1 or TRBD2 (7 bases each). Trimming removed 3 bases at V and 2 bases at J, with 25 bases between. The germline V gene encodes CDR1 SQVTM and CDR2 ANQGSEA. CDR3 length: 18 residues. The DNA for the CDR3 is TGCAGCGTTGAGGACCCCTGGAGGGAGGGGGCCCCTCAAGAGACCCAGTACTTC. It is translated as CSVEDPWREGAPQETQYF.

In its sample, this clone was seen once. The genes are TRBV7-2 and TRBJ1-1; no reliable D call. The V end lost 2 bases, the J end lost 1 base, and 8 bases lay between the germline ends. The germline gives CDR1 SGHTA, CDR2 FQGNSA. The CDR3 consists of 14 residues. Here the CDR3 DNA reads TGTGCCAGCAGCTTAATCAGTAAGAACACTGAAGCTTTCTTT. This gives the protein CASSLISKNTEAFF. The entire variable domain, with the rest obtained from reference TRBV7-2 and TRBJ1-1, is as follows: GAGVSQSPSNKVTEKGKDVELRCDPISGHTALYWYRQSLGQGLEFLIYFQGNSAPDKSGLPSDRFSAERTGGSVSTLTIQRTQQEDSAVYLCASSLISKNTEAFFGQGTRLTVV.

The genes are TRBV6-4 and TRBJ2-1, with TRBD1 as a possible D gene (5 bases). The germline V gene encodes CDR1 MRHNA and CDR2 SNTAGT. The CDR3 is 14 amino acids. Deletions cut 3 bases from V and 0 bases from J, with 6 bases between. The DNA for the CDR3 is TGTGCCAGCAGTGAGGACAACTCCTACAATGAGCAGTTCTTC. Residues: CASSEDNSYNEQFF.

V gene TRBV3-1 (or the pseudogene TRBV3-2) combines with J gene TRBJ2-5; TRBD2 matches at 9 bases. Per germline, CDR1 LGHDT and CDR2 YNNKEL (reference sequence). CDR3 size: 16 residues. With 4 bases clipped from V and 2 bases from J, the junction kept 8 bases outside the gene matches. The CDR3 DNA is TGTGCCAGCAGCCTAGACGGACTAGCGCTACAAGAGACCCAGTACTTC. It encodes CASSLDGLALQETQYF.

This clone was counted a single time. V is TRBV27 and J is TRBJ2-1; 9 bases are shared with TRBD2. CDR1 and CDR2 (germline): MNHEY, SMNVEV (reference sequence). V dropped 2 bases and J dropped 6; count of bases not matched to a gene: 2. This CDR3 spans 14 amino acids. The CDR3 region is CASSLQAGGNEQFF. The CDR3 DNA follows: TGTGCCAGCAGTTTACAAGCGGGAGGCAATGAGCAGTTCTTC.

This clone was recorded only once. The junction differs from germline at one of its ends, possibly a read error. The rearrangement links TRBV30 to TRBJ1-2; no definite D call. This CDR3 is built from 13 residues. Germline V gives CDR1 GTSNPN, CDR2 SVGIG (reference sequence). The CDR3 nucleotides read TGTGCCTCGAGTGCGACGGGGAAGTATGGCTACACCTTC. This encodes CASSATGKYGYTF. Looking up the rest from reference TRBV30 and TRBJ1-2 gives the full variable domain: SQTIHQWPATLVQPVGSPLSLECTVEGTSNPNLYWYRQAAGRGLQLLFYSVGIGQISSEVPQNLSASRPQDRQFILSSKKLLLSDSGFYLCASSATGKYGYTFGSGTRLTVV.

The V and J genes are TRBV9 and TRBJ2-3; D possibly corresponds to TRBD2 (6 bases). Trimming stripped 1 base from V and 0 bases from J, with 6 bases between. The CDR3 runs 14 residues. The V gene's germline CDR1 is SGDLS and CDR2 YYNGEE. The CDR3 bases are TGTGCCAGCAGCGTAAGCGGGAGCACAGATACGCAGTATTTT. It yields the protein CASSVSGSTDTQYF.

The chain carries TRBV5-8 and TRBJ2-5; 9 nucleotides agree with TRBD2. This CDR3 has 16 amino acids. Unmatched junction bases numbered 10, after V lost 6 bases and J lost 1 base. Germline V lookup: CDR1 SGHTS, CDR2 YDEGEE. This chain's CDR3 is CASTRGASGAQETQYF. As DNA, the CDR3 is TGTGCCAGCACCCGAGGGGCTAGCGGGGCCCAAGAGACCCAGTACTTC.

The chain has TRBV7-9 and TRBJ2-7; TRBD1 matches at 8 bases. Germline CDR1 reads SEHNR; CDR2 reads FQNEAQ (reference sequence). J lost 5 bases, V lost 2 bases, and 8 bases had no gene match. The CDR3 contains 15 residues. CDR3 region: CASSLLQGAWDEQYF. In DNA form, the CDR3 reads TGTGCCAGCAGCTTATTGCAGGGGGCGTGGGACGAGCAGTACTTC.

V and J are TRBV5-6 and TRBJ1-1; tentatively, D is TRBD1 (6 bases). The germline V gene has CDR1 SGHDT and CDR2 YYEEEE. V was pared by 0 bases and J by 1 base, with 16 bases between. The CDR3 sequence is 17 residues long. CDR3 nucleotide sequence: TGTGCCAGCAGCTTGGCGCCCAGATACAGGGCGAACACTGAAGCTTTCTTT. Translation gives CASSLAPRYRANTEAFF.

This clone was seen a single time. J is TRBJ1-2 and V is TRBV30; D might be TRBD1 (6 bases). Looked up from germline, CDR1 is GTSNPN and CDR2 is SVGIG (reference sequence). This CDR3 region has 14 residues. V was trimmed by 1 base and J by 0 bases, leaving 9 bases between them. The DNA of the CDR3 is TGTGCCTGGAGTGGGGGGCAGACTAACTATGGCTACACCTTC. It encodes CAWSGGQTNYGYTF. Full variable domain (rest looked up from reference TRBV30 and TRBJ1-2): SQTIHQWPATLVQPVGSPLSLECTVEGTSNPNLYWYRQAAGRGLQLLFYSVGIGQISSEVPQNLSASRPQDRQFILSSKKLLLSDSGFYLCAWSGGQTNYGYTFGSGTRLTVV.